This T cell receptor beta chain comes out of a study of Ad26.COV2.S vaccination and SARS-CoV-2 variants. Noted treatment: about 20 received Ad26.COV2.S at low or high dose, single or two shots; about 5 received placebo; per-sample allocation not given. It was on day 63 after the first vaccine or placebo injection that samples were taken. Measured with immunoSEQ multiplex PCR; TCRdb has only the in-frame clones, and not every one. In the table there are 350,000 to 400,000 clones, about 88% of which are singletons. V lost 4 bases, J lost 1 base, and 2 bases stayed unmatched. CDR3 length equals 14 residues. The germline CDR1 and CDR2 sequences are SGHVS and FQNEAQ.

The chain links TRBV7-8 to TRBJ1-1, with 8 nucleotides matching TRBD1. This receptor was identified in a person aged 18-60 years who received the Ad26.COV2.S COVID-19 vaccine or a placebo. This specimen consisted of peripheral blood, obtained in a trial of Ad26.COV2.S vaccine versus placebo. The CDR3 DNA reads as TGTGCCAGCAGCTCGGGACAGGAGAACACTGAAGCTTTCTTT. This sequence encodes CASSSGQENTEAFF.